This T cell receptor (beta chain) derives from a study of Tregs in tolerant kidney transplant recipients. Study outcomes and limitations: For some patients, primers changed over time, blocking nucleotide-level comparison. Biological reproducibility was not directly addressed in this study.

Profiled with immunoSEQ multiplex PCR; TCRdb holds only in-frame clones, not every one. The table lists around 74,000 clones, roughly 98% of them singletons, with over 0.45% in the top ten. Remarks on this clone: Its specificity is unknown.

Thawed PBMCs were FACS-sorted into unstimulated CD4+CD25+CD127- regulatory T cells, CD4+CD25- non-regulatory cells, CD4 and CD8 cells. With V trimmed by 0 bases and J by 1 base, 11 bases remained unmatched. Germline assignment: CDR1 MRHNA and CDR2 SNTAGT. The CDR3 has 18 residues. This specimen consisted of CD4+ T cells from blood, obtained before the transplant. V is TRBV6-4 and J is TRBJ2-5; 7 bases agree with TRBD1. This clonotype originated in a human donor who received a combined kidney and bone marrow transplant. DNA for the CDR3: TGTGCCAGCAGTGACTCTCCCGCCTCGTGGGACAGCCAAGAGACCCAGTACTTC. This translates into CASSDSPASWDSQETQYF.